This T cell receptor (beta chain) was documented in a study of cytomegalovirus exposure and HLA in healthy donors. Regarding this clone: Other DNA sequences in this sample translate to the same CDR3.

The germline V gene encodes CDR1 MNHEY and CDR2 SVGAGI. V lost 0 bases and J lost 5; bases outside the gene matches: 2. The CDR3 length is 16 residues. PCR amplification relied on 60 Vbeta primers (plus 13 Jbeta primers). Here immunoSEQ multiplex PCR was the method, and the copy in TCRdb shows in-frame clones only, minus some. The sample shows approximately 200,000 clones, over 65% of them seen only once. This sequence joins TRBV6-5 and TRBJ1-4, with TRBD1 identical over 11 bases. Sequences were obtained from PBMCs. This TCR was sampled from a man in his forties in good health and CMV-seronegative. The CDR3 reads CASSYSGTGGNEKLFF. The CDR3 coding sequence is TGTGCCAGCAGTTACTCTGGGACAGGGGGAAATGAAAAACTGTTTTTT.